The 13 T cell receptor beta chains listed next were all sequenced from one sample in a study of blood T cell repertoires in COVID-19. Profiled with immunoSEQ multiplex PCR; TCRdb holds only in-frame clones, not every one. The sample records about 190,000 clones, about 88% being singletons. Source material: PBMCs or T cells enriched from blood (not recorded which). These TCRs come from a woman under 40 who had recovered from COVID-19.

This clone was counted between two and nine times. At one boundary the junction diverges from the germline segment, which might be a read error. The rearrangement links TRBV7-9 to TRBJ1-1, with D perhaps TRBD1 (6 bases). The CDR3 is made up of 13 amino acids. Germline V CDR1 and CDR2: SEHNR, FQNEAQ (reference sequence). For the CDR3, the DNA is TGTGCCAGCAGCCCTTACCCAGGGGTTGGGGACGGATTT. Its translation: CASSPYPGVGDGF.

V usage is TRBV3-1 (or the pseudogene TRBV3-2) and J usage is TRBJ1-1, with D perhaps TRBD1 (6 bases). Looked up from germline, CDR1 is LGHDT and CDR2 is YNNKEL (reference sequence). This CDR3 contains 14 residues. Trimming took off 3 bases at V and 7 bases at J, with 15 bases between the two ends. CDR3 sequence (DNA): TGTGCCAGCAGCCAGATTCAGGGGAACGGTGAAGCTTTCTTT. Amino acid sequence: CASSQIQGNGEAFF.

CDR3 protein: CASSQGTDGEKLFF. The DNA for the CDR3 is TGTGCCAGCAGCCAAGGGACAGACGGTGAAAAACTGTTTTTT. The rearrangement uses TRBV7-2 and TRBJ1-4; 7 bases are a match to TRBD1. Germline V CDR1 and CDR2: SGHTA, FQGNSA. Trimming at V came to 5 bases and at J to 7 bases, leaving 7 bases not matched to a gene. CDR3 length equals 14 residues.

The rearrangement joins TRBV18 to TRBJ2-5, with D perhaps matching TRBD1 (6 bases). CDR3 size: 14 residues. Trimming pared 3 bases from V and 1 base from J, leaving 9 bases between. The germline V gene has CDR1 KGHSH and CDR2 LQKENI. The CDR3 nucleotides are TGTGCCAGCTCACCCGGGACATCCCAAGAGACCCAGTACTTC. This encodes CASSPGTSQETQYF.

This rearrangement joins TRBV3-1 (or the pseudogene TRBV3-2) to TRBJ1-3, with 8 bases identical to TRBD1. Germline lookup yields CDR1 LGHDT and CDR2 YNNKEL (reference sequence). The CDR3 has 14 residues. V lost 4 bases and J lost 7; bases outside the gene matches: 6. CDR3 DNA sequence: TGTGCCAGCAGCCCTGGGACAGGTGCCAACACCATATATTTT. Translating gives CASSPGTGANTIYF.

The rearrangement uses TRBV18 and TRBJ2-3, with a tentative D call TRBD1 (6 bases). The CDR3 is made up of 13 amino acids. Trimming cost V 7 bases and J 1 base, with 9 bases left between them. Per the germline V gene, CDR1 is KGHSH and CDR2 is LQKENI. The CDR3 spells CASYRTGTDTQYF. The CDR3, as DNA: TGTGCCAGCTACCGGACAGGCACAGATACGCAGTATTTT.

The chain joins TRBV4-1 to TRBJ1-1; TRBD1 aligns across 8 bases. The CDR3 is 12 amino acids. V shed 6 bases, J shed 4 bases, and the junction held 1 base outside the gene matches. The germline CDR1 and CDR2 sequences are MGHRA and YSYEKL. CDR3 coding DNA: TGCGCCAGCAGAACAGGGGGCACTGAAGCTTTCTTT. Translation gives CASRTGGTEAFF.

The chain employs TRBV5-4 and TRBJ2-3, with TRBD1 matching over 7 bases. The ends lost 2 bases at V and 5 bases at J; junction bases unmatched: 8. The CDR3 runs 15 residues. Looked up from germline, CDR1 is SGHNT and CDR2 is YYREEE (reference sequence). The CDR3 nucleotides are TGTGCCAGCAGCTTTCCAGACAGGGCCGAAGATACGCAGTATTTT. Its translation: CASSFPDRAEDTQYF.

J is TRBJ1-1 and V is TRBV29-1; no reliable D call. The CDR3 extends over 12 amino acids. Trimming stripped 4 bases from V and 5 bases from J, with 11 bases between. CDR1 is SQVTM and CDR2 is ANQGSEA in the germline V gene. The CDR3 sequence is CSVVTGKTEAFF. CDR3 bases: TGCAGCGTTGTTACGGGGAAGACTGAAGCTTTCTTT.

The chain carries TRBV18 and TRBJ1-6; D is undetermined. In germline, CDR1 is KGHSH, CDR2 LQKENI. The V gene lost 0 bases and the J gene lost 5 bases, with 8 bases spanning the gap. The CDR3 length is 15 residues. This CDR3 reads CASSPPTGDNSPLHF. The CDR3 coding sequence is TGTGCCAGCTCACCACCTACGGGAGATAATTCACCCCTCCACTTT.

The chain couples TRBV5-1 to TRBJ2-1; 13 bases fit TRBD2. Unmatched junction bases numbered 2, after V lost 2 bases and J lost 0 bases. This CDR3 comprises 17 residues. The germline CDR1 and CDR2 sequences are SGHRS and YFSETQ. The CDR3, as DNA: TGCGCCAGCAGCTTACTAGCGGGAGGGACCTCCTACAATGAGCAGTTCTTC. Translated, it gives CASSLLAGGTSYNEQFF.

This chain joins TRBV6-5 and TRBJ1-4; 9 bases are a match to TRBD1. Germline assignment: CDR1 MNHEY and CDR2 SVGAGI. After removal of 8 bases from V and 6 bases from J, the junction contained 10 bases not matched to a gene. The CDR3 spans 15 residues. The CDR3 bases are TGTGCCAGCGGACCAAGGACAGGGGCGGATGAAAAACTGTTTTTT. Its protein product is CASGPRTGADEKLFF.

The genes are TRBV29-1 and TRBJ2-3; the match to TRBD1 covers 7 bases. Germline loops: CDR1 SQVTM, CDR2 ANQGSEA. With V trimmed by 4 bases and J by 3 bases, 4 bases remained unmatched. The CDR3 totals 13 residues. The CDR3 DNA is TGCAGCGTTGGAGACAGGGTAACAGATACGCAGTATTTT. Protein product: CSVGDRVTDTQYF.